This T cell receptor beta chain comes out of a study of blood T cell repertoires in COVID-19. Study as a whole: The cDNA or gDNA used as material had been derived from T cells, B-cell-depleted T cells, or PBMCs.

In germline, CDR1 is LNHDA, CDR2 SQIVND (reference sequence). The germline V and J ends were trimmed by 6 bases and 0 bases, with 15 bases remaining between them. There are 15 residues in the CDR3. Per the authors' pipeline: Researchers report that nucleated cell counts were estimated from reference gene primer amplification. The data were produced by immunoSEQ multiplex PCR, yet TCRdb's version contains in-frame clones alone and is incomplete. The D gene and trimming were derived from the DNA, and the V and J assignments and clone size from that table. The repertoire holds more than 110,000 clones, approximately 81% seen once, with under 5.5% in the top ten.

This clonotype was sampled from a middle-aged man with acute COVID-19. The chain is built from TRBV19 and TRBJ2-7, with D possibly matching TRBD1 (5 bases). The source material was PBMCs or T cells enriched from blood (not recorded which). For the CDR3, the DNA is TGTGCCAGTAGCAATTGGGGCGGATCCTCCTACGAGCAGTACTTC. This codes for CASSNWGGSSYEQYF.